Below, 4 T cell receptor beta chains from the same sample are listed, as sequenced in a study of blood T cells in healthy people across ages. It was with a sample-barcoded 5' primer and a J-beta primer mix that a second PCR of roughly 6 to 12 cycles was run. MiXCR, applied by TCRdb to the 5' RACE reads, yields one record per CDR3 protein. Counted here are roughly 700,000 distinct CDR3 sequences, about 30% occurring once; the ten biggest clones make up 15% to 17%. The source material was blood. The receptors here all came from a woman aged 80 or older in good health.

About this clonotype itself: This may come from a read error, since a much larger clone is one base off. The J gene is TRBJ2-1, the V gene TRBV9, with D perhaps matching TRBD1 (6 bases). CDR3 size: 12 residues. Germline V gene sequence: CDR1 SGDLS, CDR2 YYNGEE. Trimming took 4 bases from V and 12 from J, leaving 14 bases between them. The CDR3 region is CASSKPPQGQFF. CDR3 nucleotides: TGTGCCAGCAGCAAACCTCCACAGGGGCAGTTCTTC.

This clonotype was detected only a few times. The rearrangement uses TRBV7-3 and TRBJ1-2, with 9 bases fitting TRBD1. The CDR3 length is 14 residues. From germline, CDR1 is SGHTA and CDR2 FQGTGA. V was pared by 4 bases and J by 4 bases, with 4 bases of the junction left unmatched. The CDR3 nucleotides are TGTGCCAGCAGCTCCACAGGGGGCCCCTATGGCTACACCTTC. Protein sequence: CASSSTGGPYGYTF.

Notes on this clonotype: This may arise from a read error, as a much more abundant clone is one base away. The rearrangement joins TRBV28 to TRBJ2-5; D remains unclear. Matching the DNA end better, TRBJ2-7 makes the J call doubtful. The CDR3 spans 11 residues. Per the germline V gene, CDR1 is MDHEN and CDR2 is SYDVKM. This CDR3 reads CASQVRHEQYF. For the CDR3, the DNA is TGTGCCAGCCAGGTGCGCCACGAGCAGTACTTC.

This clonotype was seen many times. This CDR3 reads CASSPGGGYQPQHF. CDR3 DNA: TGTGCCAGCAGTCCCGGAGGAGGCTATCAGCCCCAGCATTTT. V and J are TRBV7-2 and TRBJ1-5; no clear D gene. Looked up from germline, CDR1 is SGHTA and CDR2 is FQGNSA. CDR3 length equals 14 residues. The V and J ends lost 6 bases and 5 bases respectively, with 14 bases between them.